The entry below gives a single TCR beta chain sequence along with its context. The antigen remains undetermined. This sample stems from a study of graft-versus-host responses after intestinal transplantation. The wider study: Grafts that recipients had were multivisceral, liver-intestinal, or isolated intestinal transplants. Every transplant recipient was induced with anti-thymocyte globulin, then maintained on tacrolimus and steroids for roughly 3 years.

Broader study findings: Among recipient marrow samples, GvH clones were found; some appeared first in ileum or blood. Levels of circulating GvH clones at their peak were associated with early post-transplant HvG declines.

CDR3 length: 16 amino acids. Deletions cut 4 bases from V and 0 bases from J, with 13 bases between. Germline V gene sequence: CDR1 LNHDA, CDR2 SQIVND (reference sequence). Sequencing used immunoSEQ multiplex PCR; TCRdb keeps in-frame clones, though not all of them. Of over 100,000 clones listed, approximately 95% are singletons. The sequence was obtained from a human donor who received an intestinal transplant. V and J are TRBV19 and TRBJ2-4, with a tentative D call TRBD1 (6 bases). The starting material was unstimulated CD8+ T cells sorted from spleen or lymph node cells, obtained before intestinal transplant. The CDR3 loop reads CASSKGEILAKNIQYF. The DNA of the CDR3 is TGTGCCAGTAGTAAGGGGGAGATCCTAGCCAAAAACATTCAGTACTTC.